Below, one T cell receptor (beta chain) is given with its context. Ten or more counts support this clonotype. No cognate antigen has been identified for it. No clone much larger than this one lies a single base away; base qualities are absent. Genomic DNA was used as template for profiling of TCR beta VDJ combinations and CDR3 sequences. An Illumina HiSeq 2000 was the platform used for TCR repertoire sequencing. From the authors' description of their analysis: TRBV/TRBJ rearrangement plots, CDR3 size and DJ length profiles, and Simpson's diversity index were used to assess repertoires. The most abundant DNA sequence in the deep sequencing data was taken as the immunodominant clone. CDR3 amino acid sequences were checked for sharing between subjects and were compared against published repertoires and the VDJdb database. The public reads were quality trimmed at Q25 with fastp and then assembled into clones with MiXCR by TCRdb, keeping productive beta chains. Records with the same CDR3 protein are collapsed into one entry carrying the most frequent genes and DNA. TCRdb, rather than the study authors, made the V and J calls. In this sample the table shows around 200,000 distinct CDR3 sequences, less than 60% of which occur a single time. 15% to 20% of the sample goes to the ten largest clones.

The germline V gene sets CDR1 to MNHNS and CDR2 to SASEGT. V and J lose 5 bases and 3 bases, and a span of 12 bases separates them. The CDR3 has 14 amino acids, counting the end cysteine and phenylalanine. Only the CDR3 portion is preserved as DNA: 42 bases, with reading frame beginning at the first base. The sample originates from a study of CD8+CD57+ T cells in acquired aplastic anemia listed by TCRdb under 2018. Some background on the complete study: A mean of approximately 3 ug of DNA, ranging from roughly 0.2 to 27.4 ug, was extracted from sorted CD4+ and CD8+ cells. CD8+CD57+ expansion was defined as a frequency above the mean frequency observed in healthy subjects. Overall study results and their limits: Although 25 to 30 CD8+ CDR3 sequences were shared by patients and controls, these sequences appeared highly expressed in patients and within the immunodominant clones of patients. No significant difference in CD8+ Simpson's diversity was found between patients and healthy controls (P=0.060).

Flow cytometry had shown CD8+CD57+ cell expansion in the patients selected for sequencing. Every patient had severe acquired aplastic anemia, diagnosed using the International Study of Aplastic Anemia and Agranulocytosis and Camitta criteria. At the time blood was sampled, none of the patients had received any therapy. TCR repertoires of sorted CD4+ and CD8+ blood T cells from severe aplastic anemia patients and healthy subjects were deep-sequenced in the study. Patients were enrolled under clinicaltrials.gov protocols 00001620, 01623167, 00001397, 00071045, 00081523 and 00961064 in the USA. Ficoll-Paque density gradient centrifugation was used to isolate peripheral blood mononuclear cells. Before DNA extraction, CD4+ and CD8+ T cells were sorted by FACS or by magnetic beads.

The specimen was sorted CD4+, CD8+, or CD8+CD57+ T cells (not recorded which) from PBMCs. The sequence links TRBV6-1 to TRBJ2-3; the D gene assignment is ambiguous. This receptor was obtained from a human donor with aplastic anemia. The DNA sequence is TGTGCCAGCAGTTCATCGTCTACAACAGATACGCAGTATTTT. It translates to CASSSSSTTDTQYF.